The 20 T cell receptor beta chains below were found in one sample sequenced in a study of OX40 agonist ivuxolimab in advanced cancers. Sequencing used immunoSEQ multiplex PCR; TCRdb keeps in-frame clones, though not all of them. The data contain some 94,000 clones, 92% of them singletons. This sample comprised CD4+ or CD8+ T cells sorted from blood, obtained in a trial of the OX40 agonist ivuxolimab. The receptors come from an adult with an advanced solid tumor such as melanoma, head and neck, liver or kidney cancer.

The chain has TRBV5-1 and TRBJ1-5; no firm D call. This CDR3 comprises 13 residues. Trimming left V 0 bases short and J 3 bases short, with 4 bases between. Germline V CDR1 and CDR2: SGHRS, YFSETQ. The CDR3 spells CASSLGNNQPQHF. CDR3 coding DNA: TGCGCCAGCAGCTTGGGCAACAATCAGCCCCAGCATTTT.

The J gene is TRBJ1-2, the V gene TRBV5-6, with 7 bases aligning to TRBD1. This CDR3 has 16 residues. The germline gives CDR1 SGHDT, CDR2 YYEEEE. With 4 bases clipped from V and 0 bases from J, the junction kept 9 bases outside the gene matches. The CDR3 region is CASSPRGTAANYGYTF. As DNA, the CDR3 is TGTGCCAGCAGCCCGAGGGGGACAGCAGCTAACTATGGCTACACCTTC.

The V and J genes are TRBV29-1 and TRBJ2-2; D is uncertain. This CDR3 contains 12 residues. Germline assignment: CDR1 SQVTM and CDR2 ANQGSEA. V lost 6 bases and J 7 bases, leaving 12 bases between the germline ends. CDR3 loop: CSVVDPSGELFF. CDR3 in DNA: TGCAGCGTCGTCGACCCCAGCGGGGAGCTGTTTTTT.

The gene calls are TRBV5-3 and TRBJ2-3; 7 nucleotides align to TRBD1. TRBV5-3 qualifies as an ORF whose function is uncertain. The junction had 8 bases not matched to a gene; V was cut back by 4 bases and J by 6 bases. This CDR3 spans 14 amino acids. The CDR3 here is CARSTGTAYDTQYF. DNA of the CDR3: TGTGCCAGAAGCACCGGGACAGCCTACGATACGCAGTATTTT.

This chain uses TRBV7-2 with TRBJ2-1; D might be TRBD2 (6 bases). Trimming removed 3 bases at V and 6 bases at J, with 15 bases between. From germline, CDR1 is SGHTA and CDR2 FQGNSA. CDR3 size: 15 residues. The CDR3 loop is CASSLTRLERNEQFF. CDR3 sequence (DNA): TGTGCCAGCAGCTTGACTCGACTAGAGCGCAATGAGCAGTTCTTC.

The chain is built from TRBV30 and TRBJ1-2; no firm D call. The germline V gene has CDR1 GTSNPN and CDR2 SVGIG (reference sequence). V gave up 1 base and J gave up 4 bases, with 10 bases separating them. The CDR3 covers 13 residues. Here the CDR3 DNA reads TGTGCCTGGAGTGATGAGGTTTCCTATGGCTACACCTTC. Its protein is CAWSDEVSYGYTF.

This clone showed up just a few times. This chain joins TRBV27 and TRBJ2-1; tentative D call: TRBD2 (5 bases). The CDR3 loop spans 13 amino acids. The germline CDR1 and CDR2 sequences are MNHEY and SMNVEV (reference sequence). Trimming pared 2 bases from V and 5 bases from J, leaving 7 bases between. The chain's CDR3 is CASSLGRNNEQFF. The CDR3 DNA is TGTGCCAGCAGTTTAGGGAGAAACAATGAGCAGTTCTTC.

The CDR3 DNA is TGTGCCAGCTCACCAACCGAGGGGCTGCGCACTGAAGCTTTCTTT. This sequence encodes CASSPTEGLRTEAFF. V gene TRBV18 combines with J gene TRBJ1-1, with a tentative D call TRBD1 (5 bases). Germline assignment: CDR1 KGHSH and CDR2 LQKENI. V gave up 2 bases and J gave up 4 bases, with 14 bases separating them. This CDR3 is 15 amino acids long.

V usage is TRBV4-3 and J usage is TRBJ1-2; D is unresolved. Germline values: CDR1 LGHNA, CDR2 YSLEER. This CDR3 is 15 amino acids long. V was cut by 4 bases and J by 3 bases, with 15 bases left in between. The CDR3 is CASSPHRERDYGYTF. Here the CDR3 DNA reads TGCGCCAGCAGCCCACACAGAGAACGGGACTATGGCTACACCTTC.

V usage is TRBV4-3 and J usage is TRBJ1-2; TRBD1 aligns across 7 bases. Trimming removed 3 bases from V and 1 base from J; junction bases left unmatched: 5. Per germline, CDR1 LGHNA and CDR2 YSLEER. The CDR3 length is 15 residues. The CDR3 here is CASSQVTGDNYGYTF. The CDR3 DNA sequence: TGCGCCAGCAGCCAGGTTACAGGGGATAACTATGGCTACACCTTC.

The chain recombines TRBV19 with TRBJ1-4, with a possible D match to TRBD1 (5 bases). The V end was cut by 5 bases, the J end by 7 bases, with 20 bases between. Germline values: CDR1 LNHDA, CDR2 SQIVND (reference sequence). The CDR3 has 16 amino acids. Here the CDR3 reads CASSFDPTARFEKLFF. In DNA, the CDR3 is TGTGCCAGTAGTTTCGATCCGACAGCGCGTTTTGAAAAACTGTTTTTT.

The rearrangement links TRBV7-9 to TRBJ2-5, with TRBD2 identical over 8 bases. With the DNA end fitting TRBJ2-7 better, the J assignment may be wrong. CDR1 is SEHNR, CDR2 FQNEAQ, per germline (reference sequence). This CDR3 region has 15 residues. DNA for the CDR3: TGTGCCAGCAGCTTAGACACTAGCGGATACTACGAGCAGTACTTC. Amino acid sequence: CASSLDTSGYYEQYF.

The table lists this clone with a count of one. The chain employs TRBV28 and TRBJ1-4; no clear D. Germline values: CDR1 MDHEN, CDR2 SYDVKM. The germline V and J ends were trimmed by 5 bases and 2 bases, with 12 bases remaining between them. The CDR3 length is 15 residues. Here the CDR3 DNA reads TGTGCCAGCAGTGCCTATCGGGCTACTAATGAAAAACTGTTTTTT. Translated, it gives CASSAYRATNEKLFF.

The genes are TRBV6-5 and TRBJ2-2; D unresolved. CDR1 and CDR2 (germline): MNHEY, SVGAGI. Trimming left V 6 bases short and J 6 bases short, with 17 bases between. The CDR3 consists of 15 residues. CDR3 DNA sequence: TGTGCCAGCAGACCCGAGATGGCGTCAGCCGGGGAGCTGTTTTTT. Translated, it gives CASRPEMASAGELFF.

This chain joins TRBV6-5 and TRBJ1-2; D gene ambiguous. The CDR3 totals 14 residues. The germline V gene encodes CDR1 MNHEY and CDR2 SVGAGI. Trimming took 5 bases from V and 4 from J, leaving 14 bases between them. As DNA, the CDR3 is TGTGCCAGCAGTCCTGCTTACGAGGCCTATGGCTACACCTTC. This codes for CASSPAYEAYGYTF.

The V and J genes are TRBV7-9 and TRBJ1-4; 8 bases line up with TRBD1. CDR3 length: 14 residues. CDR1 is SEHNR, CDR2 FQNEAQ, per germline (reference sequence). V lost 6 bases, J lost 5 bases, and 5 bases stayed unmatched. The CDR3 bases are TGTGCCAGCAGGGACAGGGAGGGGAATGAAAAACTGTTTTTT. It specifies CASRDREGNEKLFF.

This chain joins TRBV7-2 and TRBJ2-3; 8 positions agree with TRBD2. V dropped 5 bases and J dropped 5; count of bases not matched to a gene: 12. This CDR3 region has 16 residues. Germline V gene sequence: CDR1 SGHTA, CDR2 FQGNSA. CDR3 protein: CASSPSLGGALDTQYF. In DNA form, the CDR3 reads TGTGCCAGCAGCCCCTCACTCGGGGGGGCCTTAGATACGCAGTATTTT.

The CDR3 nucleotides read TGTGCCAGCAGTTTATTAAGACAGCTAAATTCACCCCTCCACTTT. This sequence encodes CASSLLRQLNSPLHF. J is TRBJ1-6 and V is TRBV27; a weak D match, TRBD1 (5 bases). In germline, CDR1 is MNHEY, CDR2 SMNVEV (reference sequence). The V gene lost 1 base and the J gene lost 7 bases, with 11 bases spanning the gap. This CDR3 contains 15 residues.

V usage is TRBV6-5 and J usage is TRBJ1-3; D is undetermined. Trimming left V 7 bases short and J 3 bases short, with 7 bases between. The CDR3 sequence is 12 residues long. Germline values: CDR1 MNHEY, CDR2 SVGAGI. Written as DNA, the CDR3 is TGTGCCAGCAAGGAGAGTGGAAACACCATATATTTT. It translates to CASKESGNTIYF.

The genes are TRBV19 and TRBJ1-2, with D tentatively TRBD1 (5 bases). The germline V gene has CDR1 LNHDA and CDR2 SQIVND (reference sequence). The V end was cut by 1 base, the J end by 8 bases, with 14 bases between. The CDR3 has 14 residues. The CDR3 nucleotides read TGTGCCAGTAGTATAGGGGACCCTGCAGGGGGCTACACCTTC. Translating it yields CASSIGDPAGGYTF.